These 5 T cell receptor beta chains came from one sample sequenced in a study of cytomegalovirus exposure and HLA in healthy donors. A multiplex PCR was run with 60 Vbeta primers and 13 Jbeta primers. TCRdb keeps only in-frame clones here, not all; method: immunoSEQ multiplex PCR. Of about 110,000 clones listed, approximately 73% are singletons. Sequenced: PBMCs. Receptors were obtained from a man aged 25-45 years in good health and CMV-seronegative.

This rearrangement joins TRBV7-9 to TRBJ2-7, with TRBD1 matching over 8 bases. Germline CDR1 is SEHNR and CDR2 is FQNEAQ (reference sequence). V shed 5 bases and J 6 bases; nucleotides not matched to a gene: 9. CDR3 length: 14 amino acids. CDR3 amino acids: CASSTRQGRSEQYF. CDR3 in DNA: TGTGCCAGCAGCACCCGACAGGGGCGGTCCGAGCAGTACTTC.

The V and J genes are TRBV9 and TRBJ2-2; D gene uncertain. This CDR3 region has 13 residues. Germline V lookup: CDR1 SGDLS, CDR2 YYNGEE. Trimming took 1 base from V and 7 from J, leaving 8 bases between them. CDR3 bases: TGTGCCAGCAGCGTATCAGTTGGCGGGGAGCTGTTTTTT. Residues: CASSVSVGGELFF.

The gene calls are TRBV28 and TRBJ1-3; 8 bases fit TRBD1. Germline CDR1 MDHEN, CDR2 SYDVKM. The CDR3 spans 16 residues. Trimming removed 4 bases from V and 0 bases from J; junction bases left unmatched: 5. The CDR3 DNA sequence: TGTGCCAGCAGTTCTCCAGGGGGCGGCTCTGGAAACACCATATATTTT. Its protein product is CASSSPGGGSGNTIYF.

The genes are TRBV5-1 and TRBJ2-7; 16 nucleotides match TRBD2. After removal of 3 bases from V and 0 bases from J, the junction contained 9 bases not matched to a gene. There are 19 residues in the CDR3. Germline V gives CDR1 SGHRS, CDR2 YFSETQ. The CDR3 loop reads CASSSQGLAGGPSSYEQYF. CDR3 coding DNA: TGCGCCAGCAGCTCCCAGGGACTAGCGGGAGGGCCGAGCTCCTACGAGCAGTACTTC.

V is TRBV28 and J is TRBJ1-5; the D gene is possibly TRBD1 (6 bases). Germline values: CDR1 MDHEN, CDR2 SYDVKM. The CDR3 has 15 residues. Trimming removed 3 bases at V and 4 bases at J, with 13 bases between. The CDR3 nucleotides are TGTGCCAGCAGTTTGTATAGGGGGATTAATCAGCCCCAGCATTTT. Translation: CASSLYRGINQPQHF.